What follows are 14 T cell receptor beta chains derived from one specimen sequenced in a study of OX40 agonist ivuxolimab in advanced cancers. Using immunoSEQ multiplex PCR, the repertoire was profiled, and TCRdb retains in-frame clones only, with some absent. Among roughly 80,000 clones listed, more than 80% were seen once. The sample in question was CD4+ or CD8+ T cells sorted from blood, obtained in a trial of the OX40 agonist ivuxolimab. All receptors derive from an adult with an advanced solid tumor such as melanoma, head and neck, liver or kidney cancer.

This sequence joins TRBV7-3 and TRBJ2-7, with 7 bases aligning to TRBD2. Germline V gene data show CDR1 as SGHTA and CDR2 as FQGTGA. The CDR3 spans 15 residues. V was pared by 5 bases and J by 7 bases, with 14 bases of the junction left unmatched. The CDR3 region is CASSPQRTRVPEQYF. The CDR3 DNA reads as TGTGCCAGCAGCCCACAGAGGACTAGGGTCCCAGAGCAGTACTTC.

The rearrangement uses TRBV19 and TRBJ2-1, with D maybe TRBD1 (5 bases). The length of the CDR3 is 14 residues. The V end was cut by 10 bases, the J end by 6 bases, with 19 bases between. CDR1 LNHDA and CDR2 SQIVND come from the germline V gene (reference sequence). This CDR3 reads CATSTQGHRNEQFF. In nucleotides, the CDR3 is TGTGCCACCTCGACCCAGGGTCACCGCAATGAGCAGTTCTTC.

This clone was counted only a few times. The J gene is TRBJ1-6, the V gene TRBV28; D is ambiguous. Germline V gene data show CDR1 as MDHEN and CDR2 as SYDVKM. Trimming took off 1 base at V and 14 bases at J, with 12 bases between the two ends. CDR3 length: 13 amino acids. The CDR3 region is CASSLYLPGTLHF. In DNA form, the CDR3 reads TGTGCCAGCAGTTTATATCTGCCCGGCACCCTCCACTTT.

V is TRBV19 and J is TRBJ2-3; 9 nucleotides align to TRBD1. Germline-derived CDR1 and CDR2 are LNHDA and SQIVND (reference sequence). The CDR3 spans 17 residues. The trim removed 6 bases at V and 7 bases at J, leaving 17 bases unmatched. The DNA for the CDR3 is TGTGCCAGTAGCCAAAGCTTGCCCGGGACAGGGTTGCATACGCAGTATTTT. Translation: CASSQSLPGTGLHTQYF.

This clone appeared once. The chain links TRBV9 to TRBJ2-7; perhaps TRBD2 as D (5 bases). The germline V and J ends were trimmed by 4 bases and 0 bases, with 17 bases remaining between them. Germline V gene sequence: CDR1 SGDLS, CDR2 YYNGEE. CDR3 length: 16 residues. CDR3: CASSPPDYLSSYEQYV. The CDR3 DNA reads TGTGCCAGCAGCCCCCCAGACTACCTTAGCTCCTACGAGCAGTACGTC.

The rearrangement links TRBV4-2 to TRBJ2-7, with D perhaps matching TRBD1 (6 bases). The CDR3 has 14 residues. V was clipped by 2 bases and J by 3 bases, with 11 bases between them. Germline V gives CDR1 LGHNA, CDR2 YNFKEQ. The CDR3 protein is CASSQKGVSYEQYF. CDR3 bases: TGTGCCAGCAGCCAAAAGGGGGTTAGCTACGAGCAGTACTTC.

The rearrangement uses TRBV29-1 and TRBJ1-2, with 9 bases identical to TRBD1. The CDR3 loop spans 11 amino acids. CDR1 is SQVTM, CDR2 ANQGSEA, per germline. Germline trimming cut 4 bases from V and 8 bases from J; bases unmatched to any gene: 2. The CDR3 region is CSVVGTGGYTF. Here the CDR3 DNA reads TGCAGCGTTGTGGGGACAGGGGGCTACACCTTC.

J is TRBJ2-7 and V is TRBV7-8; 11 positions agree with TRBD1. Trimming removed 1 base from V and 7 bases from J; junction bases left unmatched: 9. Germline CDR1 is SGHVS and CDR2 is FQNEAQ. This CDR3 region has 16 residues. The CDR3 bases are TGTGCCAGCAGCTTAGGCTGGGACAGGGGGGTGGGAGAGCAGTACTTC. Its translation is CASSLGWDRGVGEQYF.

V usage is TRBV4-3 and J usage is TRBJ2-2; D uncertain. CDR3 size: 16 residues. The germline V gene encodes CDR1 LGHNA and CDR2 YSLEER. The V gene lost 0 bases and the J gene lost 1 base, with 9 bases spanning the gap. CDR3 amino acids: CASSQEGYQNTGELFF. The CDR3 DNA sequence: TGCGCCAGCAGCCAAGAGGGATATCAGAACACCGGGGAGCTGTTTTTT.

The chain couples TRBV9 to TRBJ2-3; TRBD2 aligns across 11 bases. Trimming took 2 bases from V and 0 from J; bases not matched to a gene: 2. Germline V gene data show CDR1 as SGDLS and CDR2 as YYNGEE. The CDR3 length is 16 residues. In DNA form, the CDR3 reads TGTGCCAGCAGCGTTAGCGGGGGGGCTAGCACAGATACGCAGTATTTT. Translation gives CASSVSGGASTDTQYF.

This clone was counted once. The chain has TRBV27 and TRBJ1-6, with 7 nucleotides matching TRBD1. CDR1 MNHEY and CDR2 SMNVEV come from the germline V gene (reference sequence). The junction had 8 bases not matched to a gene; V was cut back by 6 bases and J by 9 bases. The CDR3 is 14 amino acids. The CDR3, as DNA: TGTGCCAGCAGAGGGCCAGGGGGGTTTTCACCCCTCCACTTT. This sequence encodes CASRGPGGFSPLHF.

This sequence joins TRBV6-1 and TRBJ2-7, with D hard to call. The germline CDR1 and CDR2 sequences are MNHNS and SASEGT. Trimming took 9 bases from V and 7 from J, leaving 7 bases between them. The CDR3 consists of 9 residues. CDR3 protein: CASGREQYF. CDR3 DNA: TGTGCCAGTGGGCGGGAGCAGTACTTC.

This chain links TRBV7-2 with TRBJ1-6, with D perhaps matching TRBD1 (5 bases). V was clipped by 1 base and J by 10 bases, with 20 bases between them. The CDR3 runs 17 residues. Germline CDR1 reads SGHTA; CDR2 reads FQGNSA. CDR3 coding DNA: TGTGCCAGCAGCTTAGACCCGGGGAGGGGAGGACGGTCACCCCTCCACTTT. Its protein is CASSLDPGRGGRSPLHF.

This chain links TRBV4-1 with TRBJ2-2; D call uncertain. The germline V gene has CDR1 MGHRA and CDR2 YSYEKL. Trimming shortened V by 4 bases and J by 0 bases, and 18 bases separated the two germline ends. The CDR3 spans 18 residues. The CDR3 bases are TGCGCCAGCAGCCTATTGTTAATACGGACGGCGAACACCGGGGAGCTGTTTTTT. This encodes CASSLLLIRTANTGELFF.